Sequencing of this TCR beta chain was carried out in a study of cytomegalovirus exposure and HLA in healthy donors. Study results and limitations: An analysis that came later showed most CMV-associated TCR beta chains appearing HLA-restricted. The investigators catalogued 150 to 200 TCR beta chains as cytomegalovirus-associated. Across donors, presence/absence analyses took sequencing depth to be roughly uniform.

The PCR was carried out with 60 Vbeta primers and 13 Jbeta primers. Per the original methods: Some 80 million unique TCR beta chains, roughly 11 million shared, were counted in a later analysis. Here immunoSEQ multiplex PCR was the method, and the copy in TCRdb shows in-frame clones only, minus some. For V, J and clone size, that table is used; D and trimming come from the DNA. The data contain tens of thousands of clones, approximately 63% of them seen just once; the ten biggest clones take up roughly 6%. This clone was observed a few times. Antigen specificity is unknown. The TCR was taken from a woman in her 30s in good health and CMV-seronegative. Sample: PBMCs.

The CDR3 here is CASSAGGSSLYRHGYTF. In DNA form, the CDR3 reads TGTGCCAGCTCGGCAGGGGGCTCTTCGCTATATCGCCATGGCTACACCTTC. The V and J genes are TRBV5-6 and TRBJ1-2, with 8 bases identical to TRBD1. CDR3 length equals 17 residues. Germline V gene data show CDR1 as SGHDT and CDR2 as YYEEEE. After removal of 7 bases from V and 6 bases from J, the junction contained 20 bases not matched to a gene.